This note documents a single T cell receptor (beta chain) sequence. The antigen is not known. The junction differs from germline at one of its ends, possibly a read error. This entry is derived from a study of metastatic and nonmetastatic thyroid tumors. Whole-study context: For malignant and benign thyroid patients, tumor or nodule tissue and blood were the sources whose repertoires were compared.

Germline loops: CDR1 SGHRS, CDR2 YFSETQ. The CDR3 sequence is 12 residues long. All patients were untreated before thyroid surgery. The study's findings and limits: TCR beta diversity was reportedly significantly higher in malignant thyroid tumors than benign nodules, in blood and tumor.

Original methodology: Built for papillary thyroid cancer, a distant-metastasis classifier drew on CDR3 differences across clinicopathological groups. TCRdb ran MiXCR on the PCR reads. These V and J calls rely on TCRdb rather than the paper's analysis. The sample shows roughly 12,000 clones, 31% of them seen only once. Sample: tumor tissue. The receptor's source is a female donor with papillary thyroid cancer or a benign thyroid nodule (not recorded which). Some clones in this sample may be carry-over from other donors' samples. V and J are TRBV5-1 and TRBJ1-6; D gene uncertain. Here the CDR3 reads CASRRENSPPHF. Written as DNA, the CDR3 is TGCGCCAGCAGGAGAGAGAATTCACCCCCCCACTTT.